The entry below gives a single TCR beta chain sequence along with its context. What it recognizes is unknown. The entry originates in a study of T cells expressing NK-cell markers. In the study overall: Cells sorted as CD3+CD56+NKG2C+, CD3+CD56+NKG2C- and CD3+CD56-NKG2C+ T cells supplied the TCR beta repertoires. Eight donors were sequenced, of whom seven were HCMV-seropositive, while the remaining one was HCMV-seronegative.

No DNA is given; TCRdb re-called the 5' RACE reads and lists each CDR3 protein once. The sample shows a few hundred thousand distinct CDR3 sequences, and roughly 5.2% sits with its ten largest clones. Overall study findings and caveats: About 1.0-8% of CD8+ T cells in about 6 donors belonged to dominant NKG2C+ clonotypes.

The material sequenced was blood T cells: a sorted CD56 or NKG2C T cell subset, CD4+ or CD8+ T cells, or bulk PBMC T cells (not recorded which). The receptor was isolated from a man aged 18-69 years in good health.

The CDR3 is CASSSDSFNEKLFF. The V gene is TRBV5-1, the J gene TRBJ1-4; TCRdb proposes TRBD1, but this gene call is untestable without DNA. The CDR3 sequence is 14 residues long. Germline V gives CDR1 SGHRS, CDR2 YFSETQ.